The 18 T cell receptor beta chains presented below share a single source sample, sequenced in a study of identical twins (dated by TCRdb to about 2016). Libraries were prepared through 5' RACE. Sequencer: Illumina HiSeq 2000. The public sequencing data were trimmed at Q25 with fastp and processed into clonotypes with MiXCR by TCRdb, which kept only in-frame beta chains. Merged by CDR3 protein, the rows form single entries marked with the most common genes and DNA. The table for this sample lists about 1.7 million distinct CDR3 sequences; about 30% of them were counted only once. The ten largest account for more than 0.25% of the sample. Sequenced sample: cord blood. All receptors come from a newborn girl in good health.

This clonotype was detected a few times. J is TRBJ1-2 and V is TRBV2; a possible D gene is TRBD1 (6 bases). Per germline, CDR1 SNHLY and CDR2 FYNNEI. The CDR3 runs to 14 residues. The V end lost 4 bases, the J end lost 4 bases, and 13 bases lay between the germline ends. This CDR3 reads CASSVSRDTYGYTF. The CDR3 DNA is TGTGCCAGCAGTGTTAGCCGGGACACCTATGGCTACACCTTC.

This clonotype occurred a few times. CDR3 nucleotide sequence: TGTGCCAGCAGTGTGAGGAGCGGGCAACCGAACACTGAAGCTTTCTTT. This translates into CASSVRSGQPNTEAFF. The chain couples TRBV6-1 to TRBJ1-1; D is undetermined. The CDR3 length is 16 residues. The germline gives CDR1 MNHNS, CDR2 SASEGT. V lost 4 bases and J 1 base, leaving 16 bases between the germline ends.

This clonotype turned up a few times. The chain links TRBV12-3 or TRBV12-4 to TRBJ2-7; 12 nucleotides match TRBD2. The CDR3 length is 16 residues. The V gene end was trimmed by 5 bases and the J gene end by 2 bases; junction bases not matched to a gene: 7. As DNA, the CDR3 is TGTGCCAGCAGTCCCTGGACTAGCGGGACCCCCTACGAGCAGTACTTC. It specifies CASSPWTSGTPYEQYF.

The CDR3 here is CSASNRRDTGELFF. Here the CDR3 DNA reads TGCAGTGCTAGTAATAGACGCGACACCGGGGAGCTGTTTTTT. The gene calls are TRBV20-1 and TRBJ2-2; D not certain. Trimming took off 3 bases at V and 3 bases at J, with 11 bases between the two ends. The germline V gene has CDR1 DFQATT and CDR2 SNEGSKA (reference sequence). The CDR3 is 14 amino acids.

The rearrangement uses TRBV20-1 and TRBJ2-3; 8 bases line up with TRBD2. Germline-derived CDR1 and CDR2 are DFQATT and SNEGSKA (reference sequence). With V trimmed by 7 bases and J by 6 bases, 12 bases remained unmatched. The CDR3 is 14 residues long. The CDR3 spells CSGSRTSLRDTQYF. CDR3 DNA: TGCAGTGGATCCCGGACTAGCCTGAGGGATACGCAGTATTTT.

The chain is built from TRBV12-3 or TRBV12-4 and TRBJ1-5; maybe TRBD1 (5 bases). The CDR3 is made up of 14 amino acids. V was cut by 1 base and J by 9 bases, with 13 bases left in between. CDR3 nucleotides: TGTGCCAGCAGTTTAGGGCAGGGCGTTGGGCCCCAGCATTTT. Protein product: CASSLGQGVGPQHF.

Note on this clonotype: The junction shows a germline mismatch at one end, possibly a read error. V usage is TRBV5-1 and J usage is TRBJ2-1, with D tentatively TRBD1 (6 bases). Germline V gene lookup returns CDR1 SGHRS and CDR2 YFSETQ. The CDR3 spans 15 residues. The CDR3 region is CSSSLEVRRTAFQFF. For the CDR3, the DNA is TGCTCCAGCAGCTTGGAGGTCCGGAGGACAGCCTTCCAGTTCTTC.

The rearrangement uses TRBV7-9 and TRBJ2-5; 7 positions match TRBD1. Germline V gives CDR1 SEHNR, CDR2 FQNEAQ (reference sequence). There are 15 residues in the CDR3. This CDR3 is CAETGESHSYNEQYF. The CDR3, as DNA: TGTGCAGAAACAGGGGAGTCCCACTCCTACAATGAGCAGTACTTC.

The V call is TRBV3-1, the J call TRBJ2-7, with TRBD2 matching over 8 bases. The CDR3 is 15 residues long. With 1 base clipped from V and 1 base from J, the junction kept 3 bases outside the gene matches. CDR1 LGHDT and CDR2 YNNKEL come from the germline V gene (reference sequence). The CDR3, as DNA: TGTGCCAGCAGCCAAGGACTAGCGCTTTCCTACGAGCAGTACTTC. It is translated as CASSQGLALSYEQYF.

This clonotype was counted between two and nine times. The rearrangement joins TRBV19 to TRBJ2-1, with 8 bases aligning to TRBD2. Germline loops: CDR1 LNHDA, CDR2 SQIVND (reference sequence). CDR3 length: 15 amino acids. V trimming: 1 base; J trimming: 2 bases; junction bases outside the gene matches: 1. The CDR3 region is CASSIAGGTYNEQFF. The DNA of the CDR3 is TGTGCCAGTAGTATAGCGGGAGGGACCTACAATGAGCAGTTCTTC.

This clonotype has more than one count but fewer than ten. The gene calls are TRBV20-1 and TRBJ1-5; a weak D match, TRBD1 (5 bases). Germline-derived CDR1 and CDR2 are DFQATT and SNEGSKA (reference sequence). V lost 6 bases and J lost 0, with 12 bases in between. The CDR3 is 14 amino acids. The CDR3 DNA follows: TGCAGTGCGCCAGACCAGGGTAGCAATCAGCCCCAGCATTTT. It translates to CSAPDQGSNQPQHF.

In this sample, this clonotype turned up a few times. The chain couples TRBV4-1 to TRBJ2-7, with 9 bases lining up with TRBD1. Losses at the gene ends were 2 bases for V and 2 bases for J; bases not matched to a gene: 13. The CDR3 is 18 amino acids. Looked up from germline, CDR1 is MGHRA and CDR2 is YSYEKL. DNA of the CDR3: TGCGCCAGCAGCCAAAACCCAGCAACAGGGGGCAACGCCTACGAGCAGTACTTC. It yields the protein CASSQNPATGGNAYEQYF.

The chain employs TRBV20-1 and TRBJ2-7; possible D gene TRBD1, 5 bases. This CDR3 has 15 amino acids. Germline CDR1 and CDR2: DFQATT and SNEGSKA (reference sequence). Trimming left V 0 bases short and J 1 base short, with 13 bases between. The CDR3 nucleotides read TGCAGTGCTAGAGAACGATTGACAGTGTCCTACGAGCAGTACTTC. It encodes CSARERLTVSYEQYF.

This chain connects TRBV7-9 to TRBJ2-7; D uncertain. Per the germline V gene, CDR1 is SEHNR and CDR2 is FQNEAQ (reference sequence). The germline V and J ends were trimmed by 2 bases and 0 bases, with 8 bases remaining between them. The CDR3 length is 14 residues. The CDR3 DNA is TGTGCCAGCAGCTTACCCGACGGCTCCTACGAGCAGTACTTC. Its translation is CASSLPDGSYEQYF.

Only a few counts were recorded for this clonotype. This chain connects TRBV5-1 to TRBJ2-1; 12 nucleotides line up with TRBD2. V shed 2 bases and J 0 bases; nucleotides not matched to a gene: 9. This CDR3 comprises 19 residues. From germline, CDR1 is SGHRS and CDR2 YFSETQ. This CDR3 is CASSFPLAGGRSSYNEQFF. The CDR3, as DNA: TGCGCCAGCAGCTTCCCACTAGCGGGGGGCCGGAGCTCCTACAATGAGCAGTTCTTC.

V usage is TRBV6-5 and J usage is TRBJ2-1; maybe TRBD2 (5 bases). CDR1 MNHEY and CDR2 SVGAGI come from the germline V gene. The CDR3 runs to 13 residues. The V end was cut by 0 bases, the J end by 8 bases, with 8 bases between. The CDR3 protein is CASSYSRGHEQFF. The CDR3 nucleotides read TGTGCCAGCAGTTACTCGAGAGGGCATGAGCAGTTCTTC.

This clonotype was detected a few times. The chain couples TRBV10-3 to TRBJ2-7, with D perhaps matching TRBD1 (5 bases). CDR1 is ENHRY, CDR2 SYGVKD, per germline. Trimming stripped 10 bases from V and 3 bases from J, with 16 bases between. CDR3 length: 13 amino acids. CDR3: CATLQDPSYEQYF. In DNA, the CDR3 is TGTGCCACGCTACAGGACCCTAGCTACGAGCAGTACTTC.

This clonotype has only a few counts. The genes are TRBV3-1 and TRBJ1-1; D is uncertain. Deletions cut 1 base from V and 4 bases from J, with 7 bases between. The CDR3 is 13 residues long. CDR1 is LGHDT, CDR2 YNNKEL, per germline (reference sequence). For the CDR3, the DNA is TGTGCCAGCAGCCAAGTTAGCGGCACTGAAGCTTTCTTT. It specifies CASSQVSGTEAFF.